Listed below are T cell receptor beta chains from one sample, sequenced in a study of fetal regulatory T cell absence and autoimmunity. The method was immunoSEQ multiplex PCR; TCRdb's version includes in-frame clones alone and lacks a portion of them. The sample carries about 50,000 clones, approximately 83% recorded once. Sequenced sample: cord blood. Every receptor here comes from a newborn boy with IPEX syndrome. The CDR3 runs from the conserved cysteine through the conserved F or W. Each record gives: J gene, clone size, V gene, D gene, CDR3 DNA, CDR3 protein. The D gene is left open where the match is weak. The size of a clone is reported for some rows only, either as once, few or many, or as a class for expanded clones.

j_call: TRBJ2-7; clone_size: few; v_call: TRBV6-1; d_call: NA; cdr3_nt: TGTGCCAGCAGTGGCTACAACGAGCAGTACTTC; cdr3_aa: CASSGYNEQYF
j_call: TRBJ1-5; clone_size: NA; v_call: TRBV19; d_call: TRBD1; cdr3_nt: TGTGCCAGTAGTATAGACAAGGGGGCGGGAAATCAGCCCCAGCATTTT; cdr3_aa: CASSIDKGAGNQPQHF
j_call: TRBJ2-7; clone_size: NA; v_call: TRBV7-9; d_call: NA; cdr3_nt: TGTGCCAGCAGCTTAGCAGGGGGCTACGAGCAGTACTTC; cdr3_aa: CASSLAGGYEQYF
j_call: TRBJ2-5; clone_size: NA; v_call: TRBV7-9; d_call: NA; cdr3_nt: TGTGCCAGCAGCTTAGAGGGGATAGAGACCCAGTACTTC; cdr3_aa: CASSLEGIETQYF
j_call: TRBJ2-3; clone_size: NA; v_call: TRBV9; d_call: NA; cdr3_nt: TGTGCCAGCAGCGTAGGAGGGGGGACTTCGCCAGATACGCAGTATTTT; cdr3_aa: CASSVGGGTSPDTQYF
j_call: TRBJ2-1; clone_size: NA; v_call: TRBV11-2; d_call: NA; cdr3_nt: TGTGCCAGCAGACGTCCGGGGCAGCGGAGGGGGAATGAGCAGTTCTTC; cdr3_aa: CASRRPGQRRGNEQFF
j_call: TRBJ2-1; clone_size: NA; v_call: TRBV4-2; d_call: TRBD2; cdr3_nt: TGTGCCAGCAGCCAAGAGGTAGCGGGAGTGGACTATGAGCAGTTCTTC; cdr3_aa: CASSQEVAGVDYEQFF
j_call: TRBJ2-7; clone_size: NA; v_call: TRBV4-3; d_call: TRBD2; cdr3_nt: TGCGCCAGCAGCCAAGATCGAGGAACGGGGGGGTTCTACGAGCAGTACTTC; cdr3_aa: CASSQDRGTGGFYEQYF
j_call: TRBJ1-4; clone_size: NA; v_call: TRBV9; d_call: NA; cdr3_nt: TGTGCCAGCAGCGTAGACGGGGGAACTAATGAAAAACTGTTTTTT; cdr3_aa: CASSVDGGTNEKLFF
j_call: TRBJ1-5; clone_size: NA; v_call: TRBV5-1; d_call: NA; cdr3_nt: TGCGCCAGCAGCTTGAGGGCAGGGGACAATCAGCCCCAGCATTTT; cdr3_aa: CASSLRAGDNQPQHF
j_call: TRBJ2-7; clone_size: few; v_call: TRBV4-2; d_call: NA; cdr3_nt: TGTGCCAGCAGCCAAGAGCGTAACACCTACGAGCAGTACTTC; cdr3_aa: CASSQERNTYEQYF
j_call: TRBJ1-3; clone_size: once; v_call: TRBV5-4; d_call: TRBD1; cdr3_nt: TGTGCCAGCAGCTACAGGGGGCGCTCTGGAAACACCATATATTTT; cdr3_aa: CASSYRGRSGNTIYF
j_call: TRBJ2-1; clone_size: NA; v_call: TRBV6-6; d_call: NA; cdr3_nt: TGTGCCAGCAGTTACTCGTCGAGGAGCTCCTACAATGAGCAGTTCTTC; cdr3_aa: CASSYSSRSSYNEQFF
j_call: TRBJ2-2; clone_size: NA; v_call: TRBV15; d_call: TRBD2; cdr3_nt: TGTGCCACCAGCAGGGGACTAGCGGCAGGGGAAAGGGAGCTGTTTTTT; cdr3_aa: CATSRGLAAGERELFF
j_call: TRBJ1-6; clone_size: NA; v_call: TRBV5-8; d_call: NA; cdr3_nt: TGTGCCAGCAGCCTCGCCGGGAGCTCCTATAATTCACCCCTCCACTTT; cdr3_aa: CASSLAGSSYNSPLHF
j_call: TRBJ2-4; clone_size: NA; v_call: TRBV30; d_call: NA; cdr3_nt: TGTGCCTGGAGCGAAGGAAAAAACATTCAGTACTTC; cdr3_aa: CAWSEGKNIQYF
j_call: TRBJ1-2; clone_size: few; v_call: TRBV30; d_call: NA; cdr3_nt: TGTGCCTGGACAGGCCCTCCAAACTATGGCTACACCTTC; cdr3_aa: CAWTGPPNYGYTF
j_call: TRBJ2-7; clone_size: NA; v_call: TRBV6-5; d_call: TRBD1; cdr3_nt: TGTGCCGGGGGACAGGGCTCCTACGAGCAGTACTTC; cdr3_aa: CAGGQGSYEQYF
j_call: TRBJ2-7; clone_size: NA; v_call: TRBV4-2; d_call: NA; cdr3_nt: TGTGCCAGCAGCCAGCGCAGCTCCTACGAGCAGTACTTC; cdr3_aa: CASSQRSSYEQYF
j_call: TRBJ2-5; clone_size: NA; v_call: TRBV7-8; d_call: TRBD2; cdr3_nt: TGTGCCAGCAGCGTTTCCGGGACTAGCGGACAAGAGACCCAGTACTTC; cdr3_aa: CASSVSGTSGQETQYF
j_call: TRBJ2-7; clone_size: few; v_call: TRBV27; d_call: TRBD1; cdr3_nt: TGTGCCAGCAGCCTAAGAGGGACAGGGAGTTACGAGCAGTACTTC; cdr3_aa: CASSLRGTGSYEQYF
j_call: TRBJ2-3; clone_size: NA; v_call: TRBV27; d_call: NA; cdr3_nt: TGTGCCAGTCGGGGTTGGACAGATACGCAGTATTTT; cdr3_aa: CASRGWTDTQYF
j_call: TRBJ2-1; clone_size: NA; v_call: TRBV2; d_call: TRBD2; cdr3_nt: TGTGCCAGCTACGGTCCGGCTAGCGGGACCGAGTACAATGAGCAGTTCTTC; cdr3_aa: CASYGPASGTEYNEQFF
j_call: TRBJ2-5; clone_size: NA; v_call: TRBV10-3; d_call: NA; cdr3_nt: TGTGCCATCAGTGAAGGGGGAGGAGAGACCCAGTACTTC; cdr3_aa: CAISEGGGETQYF
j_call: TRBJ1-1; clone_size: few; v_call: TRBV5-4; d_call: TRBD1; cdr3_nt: TGTGCCAGCAGCTTGGACAGGGGCTCTCTTGAAGCTTTCTTT; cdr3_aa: CASSLDRGSLEAFF
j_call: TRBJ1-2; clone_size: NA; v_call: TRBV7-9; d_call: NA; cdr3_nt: TGTGCCAGCAGCTTAAGTAAGGAGTCCTATGGCTACACCTTC; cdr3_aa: CASSLSKESYGYTF
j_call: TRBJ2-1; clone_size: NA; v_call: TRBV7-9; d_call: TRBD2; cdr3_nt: TGTGCCAGCAGCTTAGTACTAGCGGGAGGGGGTCTCTACAATGAGCAGTTCTTC; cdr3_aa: CASSLVLAGGGLYNEQFF
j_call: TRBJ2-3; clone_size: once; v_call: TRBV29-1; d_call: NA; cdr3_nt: TGCAGCGCCGACAGCCTCACAGATACGCAGTATTTT; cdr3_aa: CSADSLTDTQYF
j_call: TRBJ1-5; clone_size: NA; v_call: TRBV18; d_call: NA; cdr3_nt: TGTGCCAGCTCACCAGGACGGAGCAATCAGCCCCAGCATTTT; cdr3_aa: CASSPGRSNQPQHF
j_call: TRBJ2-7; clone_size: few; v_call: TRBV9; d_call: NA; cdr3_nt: TGTGCCAGCAGCGTAGCTCCCGGAACCTACGAGCAGTACTTC; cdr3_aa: CASSVAPGTYEQYF
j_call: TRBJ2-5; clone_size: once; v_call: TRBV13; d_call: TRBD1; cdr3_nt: TGTGCCAGCAGCAGACAGGGGGCGGGGGAGACCCAGTACTTC; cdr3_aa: CASSRQGAGETQYF
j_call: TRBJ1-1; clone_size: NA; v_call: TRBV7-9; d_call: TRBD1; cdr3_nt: TGTGCCAGCAGCCCCCTTTGGGACAGAGGCTTCACTGAAGCTTTCTTT; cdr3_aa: CASSPLWDRGFTEAFF
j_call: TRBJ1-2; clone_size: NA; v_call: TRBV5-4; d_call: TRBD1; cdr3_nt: TGTGCCAGCAGCTTGGGGACAGGGCCAAACTATGGCTACACCTTC; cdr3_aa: CASSLGTGPNYGYTF
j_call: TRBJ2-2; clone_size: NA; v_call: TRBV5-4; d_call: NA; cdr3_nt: TGTGCCAGCAGTCACACCGGGGAGCTGTTTTTT; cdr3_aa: CASSHTGELFF
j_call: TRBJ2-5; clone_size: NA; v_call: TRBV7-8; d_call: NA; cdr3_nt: TGTGCCAGCAGCCGGGCAGCGTACCAAGAGACCCAGTACTTC; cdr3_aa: CASSRAAYQETQYF
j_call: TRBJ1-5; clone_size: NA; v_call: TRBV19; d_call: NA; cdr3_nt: TGTGCCAGTTGCCCTCCTGGGGGGGACCCACGAAATCAGCCCCAGCATTTT; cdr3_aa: CASCPPGGDPRNQPQHF
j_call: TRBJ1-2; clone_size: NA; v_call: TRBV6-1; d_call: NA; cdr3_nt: TGTGCCAGCAGTGCTCTTGGGTACTATGGCTACACCTTC; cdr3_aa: CASSALGYYGYTF
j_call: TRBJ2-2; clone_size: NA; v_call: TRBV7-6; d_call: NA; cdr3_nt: TGTGCCAGCAGCTTAGACACCGGGGAGCTGTTTTTT; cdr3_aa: CASSLDTGELFF
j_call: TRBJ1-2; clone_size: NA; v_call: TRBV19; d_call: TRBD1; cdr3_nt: TGTGCCAGTAGTCCGTACAGGGGTGGGGACTATGGCTACACCTTC; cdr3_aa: CASSPYRGGDYGYTF
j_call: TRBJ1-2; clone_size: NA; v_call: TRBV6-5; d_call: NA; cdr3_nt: TGTGCCAGCAGTTACTCGAACAGGGCCTATGGCTACACCTTC; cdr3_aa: CASSYSNRAYGYTF
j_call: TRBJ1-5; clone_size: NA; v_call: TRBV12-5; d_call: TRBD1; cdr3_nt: TGTGCTAGTGTTTGGGGGACAGGGAACCAGCCCCAGCATTTT; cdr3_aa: CASVWGTGNQPQHF
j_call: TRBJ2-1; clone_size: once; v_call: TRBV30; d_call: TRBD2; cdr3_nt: TGTGCCTGGAGTGTGATGGCTAGCGGGTCCTACAATGAGCAGTTCTTC; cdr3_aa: CAWSVMASGSYNEQFF
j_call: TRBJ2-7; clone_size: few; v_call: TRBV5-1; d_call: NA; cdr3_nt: TGCGCCAGCAGCTTGTGGTTGCGAACGGACGAGCAGTACTTC; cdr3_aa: CASSLWLRTDEQYF
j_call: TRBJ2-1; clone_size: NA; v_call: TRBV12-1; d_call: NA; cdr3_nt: TGTGCCACCGCCTTTCGGACGAGCGGCCCTTATTGGGATGAGCAGTTCTTC; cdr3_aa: CATAFRTSGPYWDEQFF
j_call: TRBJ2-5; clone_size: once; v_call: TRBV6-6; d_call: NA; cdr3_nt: TGTGCCAGCAGGCCCCAGACAGGGAGGATAGAGACCCAGTACTTC; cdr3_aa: CASRPQTGRIETQYF
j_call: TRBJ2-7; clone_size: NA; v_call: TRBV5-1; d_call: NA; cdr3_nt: TGCGCCAGCAGCTTGCCCGAGAAGCCCTACGAGCAGTACTTC; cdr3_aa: CASSLPEKPYEQYF
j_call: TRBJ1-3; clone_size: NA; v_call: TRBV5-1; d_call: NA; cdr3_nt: TGCGCCAGCAGCGGAAACCGGGACTCTGGAAACACCATATATTTT; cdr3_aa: CASSGNRDSGNTIYF
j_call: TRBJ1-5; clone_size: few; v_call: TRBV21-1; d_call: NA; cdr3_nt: TGTGCCAGCAGCCAAAAGGCGGGGCAGTCTAATCAGCCCCAGCATTTT; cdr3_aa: CASSQKAGQSNQPQHF
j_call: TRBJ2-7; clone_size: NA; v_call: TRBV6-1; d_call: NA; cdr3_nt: TGTGCCAGCAGTGAAGTTTGGGGGTACGAGCAGTACTTC; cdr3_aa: CASSEVWGYEQYF
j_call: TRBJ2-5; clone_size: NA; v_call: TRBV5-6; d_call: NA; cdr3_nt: TGTGCCAGCAGCTTGGCGCTCGGACACGCCAAAGAGACCCAGTACTTC; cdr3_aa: CASSLALGHAKETQYF
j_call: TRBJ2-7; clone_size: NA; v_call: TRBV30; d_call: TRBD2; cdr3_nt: TGTGCCTGGAGGGGGACTAGCGTCTCCTACGAGCAGTACTTC; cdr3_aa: CAWRGTSVSYEQYF
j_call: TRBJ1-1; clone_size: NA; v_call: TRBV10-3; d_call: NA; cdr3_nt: TGTGCCATCAGTGCGGGGGTTATGGCTTTCTTT; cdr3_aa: CAISAGVMAFF
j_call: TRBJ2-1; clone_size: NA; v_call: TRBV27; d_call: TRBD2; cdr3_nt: TGTGCCAGCAGTGGAGGGACTAGCGGGAGTGAGCAGTTCTTC; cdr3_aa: CASSGGTSGSEQFF
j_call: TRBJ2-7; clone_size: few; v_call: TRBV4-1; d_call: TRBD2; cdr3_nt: TGCGCCAGCAGCCAAGTGGGGACTAGCTACGAGCAGTACTTC; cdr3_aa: CASSQVGTSYEQYF
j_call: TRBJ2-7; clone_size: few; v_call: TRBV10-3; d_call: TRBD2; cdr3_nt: TGTGCCATCAGTGGAAATAGCGGGGGACCCTACGAGCAGTACTTC; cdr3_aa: CAISGNSGGPYEQYF
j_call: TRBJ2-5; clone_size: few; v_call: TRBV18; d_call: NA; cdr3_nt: TGTGCCAGCTCTGTTGCAGGATTCCAAGAGACCCAGTACTTC; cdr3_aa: CASSVAGFQETQYF